This T cell receptor beta chain was documented in a study of identical twins. Study outcomes and limitations: Carriage of fewer insertions was seen in abundant cord blood beta clonotypes, whereas memory repertoires showed none.

The CDR3 is made up of 15 amino acids. J gave up 3 bases and V 3 bases, and 8 bases lay outside the gene matches. Germline values: CDR1 DFQATT, CDR2 SNEGSKA (reference sequence). Each CDR3 protein is one row after TCRdb ran MiXCR on the 5' RACE reads. Here the sample spans about 890,000 distinct CDR3 sequences, roughly an eighth being singletons. On this clonotype itself: What it recognizes is unknown.

Healthy Caucasians alone served as donors. The same data also contributed to another study, on yellow fever vaccine responses in identical twins. Per that paper: Reported findings indicate that twins' vaccine T cell responses seemed partially convergent, partially personalized.

The sequenced material came from PBMCs. This receptor was taken from a woman in her late teens or twenties in good health. This chain uses TRBV20-1 with TRBJ1-5; TRBD1 matches 7 bases. The CDR3, as DNA: TGCAGTGCTAGCCCCGCAGGGGGAAACAATCAGCCCCAGCATTTT. It specifies CSASPAGGNNQPQHF.